This passage covers 5 T cell receptor delta chains from one sample sequenced in a study of gamma-delta chains in newborns, infants, children (dated by TCRdb to between 2018 and 2020). The instrument was an Illumina MiSeq. TCRdb processed the public reads again with the CATT caller, after which rows with matching DNA were combined. This sample has some 4,000 delta-chain clones in its table, and over 1.5% of those were observed once. Roughly 9.3% of the sample rests with the top ten. Input material: blood. Receptors were obtained from a child who was a newborn, infant or young child, either healthy, febrile or measles-vaccinated (not recorded which).

This clone was recorded a few times. This may be a read error, as it is one base from a much larger clone. The same CDR3 is also encoded by other DNA sequences in this sample. The chain links TRDV2 to TRDJ1; 9 bases are a match to TRDD3. Germline-derived CDR1 and CDR2 are GEAIGNYY and EKD. This CDR3 has 14 residues. The CDR3 coding sequence is TGTGCCTGTGACCTACTGGGGGACACCGACAAACTCATCTTT. It codes for CACDLLGDTDKLIF.

Details on this clone: A far larger clone is only one base removed, so a read error is likely. The genes are TRDV2 and TRDJ3; 8 nucleotides line up with TRDD3. The V gene's germline CDR1 is GEAIGNYY and CDR2 EKD. The CDR3 runs 18 residues. CDR3 nucleotides: TGTGCCTGTGACACCGGGGGATATGGCTCCTGGGACACCCGACAGTTGTTTTTC. Its protein is CACDTGGYGSWDTRQLFF.

As for this clone: It is likely a read error: a sequence one base away is far more abundant. This sequence joins TRDV2 and TRDJ3; TRDD3 agrees at 8 bases. This CDR3 comprises 18 residues. Germline CDR1 reads GEAIGNYY; CDR2 reads EKD. The CDR3 sequence: CARDGIRVGGWDTRQMFF. CDR3 bases: TGTGCCCGTGACGGGATACGCGTGGGCGGCTGGGACACCCGACAGATGTTTTTC.

J is TRDJ3 and V is TRDV2; TRDD3 matches 9 bases. There are 20 residues in the CDR3. The germline gives CDR1 GEAIGNYY, CDR2 EKD. The V segment lost 0 bases and the J segment 0 bases; nucleotides outside the gene matches: 8. Here the CDR3 DNA reads TGTGCCTGTGACACCGTGTCCTGGGGGATGACCTCCTGGGACACCCGACAGATGTTTTTC. Translated: CACDTVSWGMTSWDTRQMFF.

This rearrangement joins TRDV2 to TRDJ2; 13 positions agree with TRDD3. Germline V gene lookup returns CDR1 GEAIGNYY and CDR2 EKD. Trimming took 2 bases from V and 7 from J; bases not matched to a gene: 15. This CDR3 has 19 amino acids. This CDR3 is CACDSLLGDTREEGAQLFF. The CDR3 DNA sequence: TGTGCCTGTGACAGCCTACTGGGGGATACGCGGGAAGAAGGAGCACAACTCTTCTTT.